One and the same sample provided the 15 T cell receptor beta chains below, sequenced in a study of cytomegalovirus exposure and HLA in healthy donors. Primers included in the PCR were 60 Vbeta and 13 Jbeta primers. Sequencing used immunoSEQ multiplex PCR; TCRdb keeps in-frame clones, though not all of them. The sample records roughly 100,000 clones, 71% being singletons. Material for sequencing was PBMCs. The receptors were gathered from a female donor in good health and CMV-seronegative.

V is TRBV28 and J is TRBJ2-1; TRBD1 aligns across 7 bases. The CDR3 runs 15 residues. Germline values: CDR1 MDHEN, CDR2 SYDVKM. With V trimmed by 6 bases and J by 7 bases, 12 bases remained unmatched. CDR3 DNA: TGTGCCAGCAGCGAGGGGACAGTCCCCTGGAATGAGCAGTTCTTC. Translation gives CASSEGTVPWNEQFF. The full variable domain, its missing parts supplied by reference TRBV28 and TRBJ2-1, is DVKVTQSSRYLVKRTGEKVFLECVQDMDHENMFWYRQDPGLGLRLIYFSYDVKMKEKGDIPEGYSVSREKKERFSLILESASTNQTSMYLCASSEGTVPWNEQFFGPGTRLTVL.

V gene TRBV29-1 combines with J gene TRBJ2-5; maybe TRBD1 (6 bases). CDR1 SQVTM and CDR2 ANQGSEA come from the germline V gene. The CDR3 has 12 residues. V lost 6 bases to trimming and J lost 7 bases, with 15 bases between them. DNA of the CDR3: TGCAGCGTAAAACAGGGATATGGGACCCAGTACTTC. This gives the protein CSVKQGYGTQYF.

The chain uses TRBV2 and TRBJ2-7, with 10 bases that match TRBD2. The V and J ends lost 6 bases and 3 bases, in that order; junction bases with no gene match: 5. Germline-derived CDR1 and CDR2 are SNHLY and FYNNEI. This CDR3 has 14 residues. CDR3 sequence: CASSPGTSVYEQYF. As DNA, the CDR3 is TGTGCCAGCAGCCCCGGGACTAGCGTCTACGAGCAGTACTTC.

The chain carries TRBV29-1 and TRBJ2-7, with 7 positions matching TRBD1. The V gene's germline CDR1 is SQVTM and CDR2 ANQGSEA. V was clipped by 4 bases and J by 7 bases; unmatched bases: 4. The CDR3 sequence is 11 residues long. The CDR3 reads CSVGTGREQYF. The CDR3, as DNA: TGCAGCGTTGGGACAGGCCGGGAGCAGTACTTC.

The chain links TRBV7-2 to TRBJ1-1; D might be TRBD1 (6 bases). V gave up 5 bases and J gave up 11 bases, with 18 bases separating them. The germline gives CDR1 SGHTA, CDR2 FQGNSA. This CDR3 has 13 amino acids. CDR3 residues: CASSAGRGYKAFF. The CDR3, as DNA: TGTGCCAGCAGCGCCGGGAGGGGGTACAAGGCTTTCTTT.

The V gene is TRBV9, the J gene TRBJ2-1; a weak D match, TRBD2 (6 bases). Germline CDR1 is SGDLS and CDR2 is YYNGEE. The V gene lost 2 bases and the J gene lost 9 bases, with 12 bases spanning the gap. This CDR3 spans 13 amino acids. CDR3 bases: TGTGCCAGCAGCGTGGAGGTGGGGGGTGAGCAGTTCTTC. This codes for CASSVEVGGEQFF.

This clone was counted only a few times. The chain combines TRBV27 with TRBJ2-6; D uncertain. V lost 5 bases and J 1 base, leaving 12 bases between the germline ends. The CDR3 is 16 amino acids. Germline V gene sequence: CDR1 MNHEY, CDR2 SMNVEV (reference sequence). The CDR3: CASSLFARSGANVLTF. As DNA, the CDR3 is TGTGCCAGCAGTCTATTTGCCCGGTCTGGGGCCAACGTCCTGACTTTC.

The CDR3 region has the DNA TGTGCCAGCAGCCAGAAATTGGCGGGACTAGCGGGTAGGACCTACGAGCAGTACTTC. This codes for CASSQKLAGLAGRTYEQYF. V gene TRBV4-2 combines with J gene TRBJ2-7; TRBD2 aligns across 12 bases. Germline loops: CDR1 LGHNA, CDR2 YNFKEQ. V lost 3 bases and J lost 2; bases outside the gene matches: 14. CDR3 length: 19 residues.

The chain has TRBV5-1 and TRBJ1-2, with a possible D match to TRBD1 (6 bases). The CDR3 contains 14 residues. V was shortened by 2 bases and J by 4 bases, with 12 bases between the two germline ends. CDR1 is SGHRS and CDR2 is YFSETQ in the germline V gene. CDR3 coding DNA: TGCGCCAGCAGCTTAGGACAGTCCTCCTATGGCTACACCTTC. This translates into CASSLGQSSYGYTF.

The J gene is TRBJ1-3, the V gene TRBV18; D might be TRBD1 (5 bases). The CDR3 contains 19 residues. Deletions cut 6 bases from V and 0 bases from J, with 24 bases between. CDR1 is KGHSH and CDR2 is LQKENI in the germline V gene. CDR3 nucleotide sequence: TGTGCCAGCTCCCGCGTGACCGGACACCTCCCGAGCTCTGGAAACACCATATATTTT. Translated: CASSRVTGHLPSSGNTIYF.

The chain joins TRBV7-2 to TRBJ2-5, with D possibly being TRBD2 (6 bases). CDR1 and CDR2 (germline): SGHTA, FQGNSA. The V end was cut by 1 base, the J end by 2 bases, with 11 bases between. This CDR3 region has 15 residues. CDR3 sequence (DNA): TGTGCCAGCAGCTTAGGGGGGACTCTTCAAGAGACCCAGTACTTC. This codes for CASSLGGTLQETQYF.

This clone has only a few counts. V gene TRBV6-1 combines with J gene TRBJ2-5, with 8 bases matching TRBD1. The length of the CDR3 is 18 residues. Losses at the gene ends were 3 bases for V and 0 bases for J; bases not matched to a gene: 12. CDR1 and CDR2 (germline): MNHNS, SASEGT. DNA for the CDR3: TGTGCCAGCAGTGATCCGGACAGGGTAAATTGGTACCAAGAGACCCAGTACTTC. This translates into CASSDPDRVNWYQETQYF.

The V and J genes are TRBV7-2 and TRBJ1-3; D is ambiguous. The germline V gene has CDR1 SGHTA and CDR2 FQGNSA. The CDR3 is made up of 15 amino acids. V gave up 2 bases and J gave up 0 bases, with 8 bases separating them. CDR3 region: CASSLSGNSGNTIYF. For the CDR3, the DNA is TGTGCCAGCAGCTTAAGCGGGAACTCTGGAAACACCATATATTTT.

This rearrangement joins TRBV6-4 to TRBJ2-1, with TRBD2 matching 8 bases. Unmatched junction bases numbered 8, after V lost 0 bases and J lost 7 bases. CDR3 length: 16 residues. CDR1 is MRHNA and CDR2 is SNTAGT in the germline V gene. The CDR3 region is CASSDSAGGGGNEQFF. The CDR3 DNA is TGTGCCAGCAGTGACTCCGCGGGAGGAGGGGGGAATGAGCAGTTCTTC.

This chain uses TRBV7-6 with TRBJ2-7, with a possible D match to TRBD2 (5 bases). The CDR3 runs to 12 residues. Looked up from germline, CDR1 is SGHVS and CDR2 is FNYEAQ. Trimming removed 4 bases at V and 4 bases at J, with 8 bases between. This chain's CDR3 is CASSSRGYEQYF. CDR3 sequence (DNA): TGTGCCAGCAGCTCCCGGGGTTACGAGCAGTACTTC.